The 11 T cell receptor beta chains below come from one sample, sequenced in a study of cytomegalovirus exposure and HLA in healthy donors. Use of 60 Vbeta and 13 Jbeta primers characterized the PCR. TCRdb's table, derived via immunoSEQ multiplex PCR, lists solely in-frame clones and lacks some. Of 75,000 to 100,000 clones in the sample, around 74% were seen once. The sample taken for sequencing was PBMCs. The receptor set was obtained from a woman in her 70s in good health and CMV-seropositive.

The rearrangement joins TRBV18 to TRBJ2-1; perhaps TRBD2 as D (7 bases). CDR1 is KGHSH, CDR2 LQKENI, per germline. CDR3 length: 16 amino acids. V was clipped by 0 bases and J by 5 bases, with 14 bases between them. The DNA of the CDR3 is TGTGCCAGCTCACCACCGTCAGGGGAGGGGGACAATGAGCAGTTCTTC. Translating it yields CASSPPSGEGDNEQFF.

The rearrangement links TRBV6-4 to TRBJ2-3, with a possible D match to TRBD2 (5 bases). This CDR3 comprises 16 residues. Germline V CDR1 and CDR2: MRHNA, SNTAGT. The V gene lost 4 bases and the J gene lost 4 bases, with 18 bases spanning the gap. This CDR3 reads CASSVAPSGHPDTQYF. CDR3 nucleotide sequence: TGTGCCAGCAGTGTCGCGCCCAGCGGCCACCCAGATACGCAGTATTTT.

The chain recombines TRBV12-2 with TRBJ2-3; no check of the table's D call, TRBD2, against the DNA was made. TRBV12-2 is given as a pseudogene. This CDR3 region has 17 residues. Here the CDR3 DNA reads TGTGCAAGTCGCTTAGGGACTAGCGGGAGGAGGGTAGATACGCAGTATTTT. Translation: CASRLGTSGRRVDTQYF.

This chain links TRBV5-1 with TRBJ2-1; D remains unclear. The CDR3 is made up of 13 amino acids. Trimming shortened V by 4 bases and J by 0 bases, and 5 bases separated the two germline ends. Germline V gives CDR1 SGHRS, CDR2 YFSETQ. The CDR3 loop reads CASSPVSYNEQFF. DNA of the CDR3: TGCGCCAGCAGCCCCGTCTCCTACAATGAGCAGTTCTTC. The variable domain in full, with the rest retrieved from reference TRBV5-1 and TRBJ2-1, is KAGVTQTPRYLIKTRGQQVTLSCSPISGHRSVSWYQQTPGQGLQFLFEYFSETQRNKGNFPGRFSGRQFSNSRSEMNVSTLELGDSALYLCASSPVSYNEQFFGPGTRLTVL.

The J gene is TRBJ1-6, the V gene TRBV12-2. TRBV12-2 is shown as a pseudogene. CDR3 length: 16 residues. CDR3 DNA: TGTGCAAGTCGCTTAAAAGGAGGGCAGATAAATTCACCCCTCCACTTT. Translating it yields CASRLKGGQINSPLHF.

The rearrangement links TRBV19 to TRBJ1-2; maybe TRBD1 (6 bases). The CDR3 has 13 amino acids. Trimming stripped 1 base from V and 7 bases from J, with 10 bases between. Per germline, CDR1 LNHDA and CDR2 SQIVND (reference sequence). The CDR3 sequence: CASSIVGARGYTF. The DNA of the CDR3 is TGTGCCAGTAGTATAGTGGGGGCCCGTGGCTACACCTTC.

The V gene is TRBV28, the J gene TRBJ2-5, with 11 bases matching TRBD2. Looked up from germline, CDR1 is MDHEN and CDR2 is SYDVKM. This CDR3 comprises 17 residues. The V segment lost 6 bases and the J segment 2 bases; nucleotides outside the gene matches: 11. CDR3 coding DNA: TGTGCCAGCAGCCCACAACTAGCGGGAGCGGGTCAAGAGACCCAGTACTTC. This encodes CASSPQLAGAGQETQYF.

On this clone: A far bigger clonotype differs at one base, so this is likely a read error. Other DNA variants within this sample encode the same CDR3. J is TRBJ1-4 and V is TRBV4-1; D unresolved. V was clipped by 4 bases and J by 4 bases, with 10 bases between them. Germline V gene sequence: CDR1 MGHRA, CDR2 YSYEKL. This CDR3 region has 14 residues. The CDR3 nucleotides are TGCGCCAGCAGCCCGGGTGCGGGTAATGAAAAACTGTTTTTT. This gives the protein CASSPGAGNEKLFF.

This clone turned up a few times. The chain is built from TRBV19 and TRBJ2-5, with no clear D. Trimming pared 6 bases from V and 0 bases from J, leaving 20 bases between. The germline gives CDR1 LNHDA, CDR2 SQIVND (reference sequence). The CDR3 covers 17 residues. The CDR3 bases are TGTGCCAGTAGCCCCCCCGCCATTGGCAGGAACCAAGAGACCCAGTACTTC. This sequence encodes CASSPPAIGRNQETQYF.

J is TRBJ2-5 and V is TRBV5-4, with 10 positions matching TRBD2. CDR3 size: 17 residues. CDR1 and CDR2 from the germline V gene are SGHNT and YYREEE (reference sequence). V trimming: 0 bases; J trimming: 5 bases; junction bases outside the gene matches: 10. CDR3 DNA: TGTGCCAGCAGCTTGGGTCGGAGCGGGAGGGCCGGGGAGACCCAGTACTTC. It encodes CASSLGRSGRAGETQYF.

The CDR3 loop reads CASSLRPGGEAFF. The CDR3 DNA sequence: TGTGCCAGCAGCTTAAGGCCAGGGGGCGAAGCTTTCTTT. The V and J genes are TRBV7-8 and TRBJ1-1; 8 bases match TRBD1. Germline CDR1 is SGHVS and CDR2 is FQNEAQ. After removal of 2 bases from V and 8 bases from J, the junction contained 4 bases not matched to a gene. The CDR3 is 13 residues long.